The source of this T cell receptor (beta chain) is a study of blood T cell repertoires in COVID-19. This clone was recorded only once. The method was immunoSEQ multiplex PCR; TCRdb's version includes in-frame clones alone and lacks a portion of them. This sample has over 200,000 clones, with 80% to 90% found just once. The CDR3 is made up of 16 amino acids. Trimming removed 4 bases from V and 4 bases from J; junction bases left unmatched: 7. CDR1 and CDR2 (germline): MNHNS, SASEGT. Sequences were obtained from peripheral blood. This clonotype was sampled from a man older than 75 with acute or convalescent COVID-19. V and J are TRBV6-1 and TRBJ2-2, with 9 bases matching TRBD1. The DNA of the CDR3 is TGTGCCAGCAGTGGAACCGACAGGGGGGTCACCGGGGAGCTGTTTTTT. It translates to CASSGTDRGVTGELFF.